This is a list of T cell receptor beta chains from one sample in a study of cytomegalovirus exposure and HLA in healthy donors. Libraries were prepared by immunoSEQ multiplex PCR; TCRdb keeps only in-frame clonotypes and omits some of them. There are over 100,000 clones in the sample; 60% to 80% occur only once, and roughly 7.2% lies in the top ten. Sequences were obtained from PBMCs. These receptors were collected from a male donor in good health and CMV-seronegative. Each CDR3 is given with its conserved first and last residue. The D gene is left open where the match is weak. Clone size is shown for a subset of rows, as once, few, many or a class of expanded clone.

J gene	V gene	CDR3 length	D gene	clone size	CDR3 protein	CDR3 DNA
TRBJ2-7	TRBV5-6	12	.	.	CASSLAAGEQYF	TGTGCCAGCAGCTTGGCCGCGGGCGAGCAGTACTTC
TRBJ1-2	TRBV7-2	13	.	.	CASSLDVGSGYTF	TGTGCCAGCAGCTTAGACGTGGGGAGCGGCTACACCTTC
TRBJ2-6	TRBV19	16	.	once	CASSRGSSSGANVLTF	TGTGCCAGTAGTAGAGGGAGCAGCTCTGGGGCCAACGTCCTGACTTTC
TRBJ2-5	TRBV7-2	13	TRBD2	.	CASQRGVQETQYF	TGTGCCAGCCAACGGGGGGTCCAAGAGACCCAGTACTTC
TRBJ1-2	TRBV6-6	14	.	few	CASSYSSTSDGYTF	TGTGCCAGCAGTTACTCGAGTACAAGCGACGGCTACACCTTC
TRBJ2-1	TRBV27	15	TRBD2	.	CASRSSGSPYNEQFF	TGTGCCAGCAGATCTAGCGGGAGTCCTTACAATGAGCAGTTCTTC
TRBJ2-5	TRBV10-1	8	.	.	CLRETQYF	TGCCTCAGAGAGACCCAGTACTTC
TRBJ1-2	TRBV6-1	14	TRBD1	.	CASRQQGQAYGYTF	TGTGCCAGCAGGCAACAGGGACAGGCCTATGGCTACACCTTC
TRBJ2-5	TRBV7-7	15	TRBD2	.	CASSFETSGPETQYF	TGTGCTAGCAGCTTCGAGACTAGCGGGCCAGAGACCCAGTACTTC
TRBJ1-1	TRBV11-2	14	.	.	CASSRREDRHEAFF	TGTGCCAGCAGTCGACGGGAAGACAGGCATGAAGCTTTCTTT
TRBJ1-5	TRBV30	14	.	.	CAWSPGPGNQPQHF	TGTGCCTGGAGTCCAGGGCCTGGCAATCAGCCCCAGCATTTT
TRBJ1-2	TRBV28	15	.	.	CASSLSLGSNYGYTF	TGTGCCAGCAGTTTATCGCTAGGTTCTAACTATGGCTACACCTTC
TRBJ1-1	TRBV4-2	15	.	.	CASSQDRTMNTEAFF	TGTGCCAGCAGCCAAGACAGGACAATGAACACTGAAGCTTTCTTT
TRBJ2-7	TRBV7-2	12	TRBD2	.	CASAGESYEQYF	TGTGCCAGCGCGGGAGAAAGCTACGAGCAGTACTTC
TRBJ1-1	TRBV28	13	TRBD1	.	CASSHPGQFEAFF	TGTGCCAGCAGTCATCCGGGACAGTTCGAAGCTTTCTTT
TRBJ2-1	TRBV9	15	.	few	CASSVGTEPSNEQFF	TGTGCCAGCAGCGTAGGGACAGAACCTTCCAATGAGCAGTTCTTC
TRBJ2-2	TRBV7-9	16	TRBD2	.	CASSSRTSGSYGELFF	TGTGCCAGCAGCTCCCGGACTAGCGGGAGTTACGGGGAGCTGTTTTTT
TRBJ2-1	TRBV5-4	15	TRBD2	.	CASRSGTRGKGEQFF	TGTGCCAGCAGGTCTGGGACTAGGGGAAAAGGGGAGCAGTTCTTC
TRBJ1-6	TRBV2	15	TRBD1	.	CASSEKGAHNSPLHF	TGTGCCAGCAGTGAAAAGGGGGCACATAATTCACCCCTCCACTTT
TRBJ2-3	TRBV4-1	14	.	few	CASSQVSSTDTQYF	TGCGCCAGCAGCCAAGTCTCCTCGACAGATACGCAGTATTTT
TRBJ1-1	TRBV18	15	.	.	CASSPPSPGRLEAFF	TGTGCCAGCTCACCACCGAGTCCAGGGCGGCTGGAAGCTTTCTTT
TRBJ1-1	TRBV6-6	13	.	.	CASSPGAGQKAFF	TGTGCCAGCAGCCCCGGGGCGGGGCAGAAAGCTTTCTTT
TRBJ1-4	TRBV23-1	13	.	.	CASSPSYNEKLFF	TGCGCCAGCAGTCCGAGTTATAATGAAAAACTGTTTTTT
TRBJ1-1	TRBV18	14	.	.	CASSPLGGNTEAFF	TGTGCCAGCTCACCCCTAGGTGGGAACACTGAAGCTTTCTTT
TRBJ2-6	TRBV4-2	20	.	.	CASSQDPPRGRPGWANVLTF	TGTGCCAGCAGCCAAGATCCGCCGAGGGGGAGACCTGGGTGGGCCAACGTCCTGACTTTC
TRBJ2-7	TRBV5-1	17	TRBD2	few	CASSRSSGLPLGYEQYF	TGCGCCAGCAGCCGATCTAGCGGGCTGCCACTCGGATACGAGCAGTACTTC
TRBJ1-2	TRBV27	14	.	.	CASSLSAASYGYTF	TGTGCCAGCAGTTTATCGGCAGCGAGCTATGGCTACACCTTC
TRBJ1-2	TRBV30	16	TRBD1	once	CAWTWTGGVGNYGYTF	TGTGCCTGGACGTGGACAGGGGGCGTAGGGAACTATGGCTACACCTTC
TRBJ2-7	TRBV28	17	TRBD1	.	CASSTPWGWTGAYEQYF	TGTGCCAGCAGTACCCCCTGGGGTTGGACAGGGGCCTACGAGCAGTACTTC
TRBJ2-5	TRBV11-2	14	.	.	CASSLVDSEETQYF	TGTGCCAGCAGCTTAGTCGACAGCGAAGAGACCCAGTACTTC
TRBJ1-2	TRBV28	12	.	.	CASTRKDYGYTF	TGTGCCAGCACTAGAAAGGACTATGGCTACACCTTC
TRBJ2-1	TRBV27	15	TRBD1	few	CASRGTGTGNNEQFF	TGTGCCAGCAGGGGAACCGGGACAGGCAATAATGAGCAGTTCTTC